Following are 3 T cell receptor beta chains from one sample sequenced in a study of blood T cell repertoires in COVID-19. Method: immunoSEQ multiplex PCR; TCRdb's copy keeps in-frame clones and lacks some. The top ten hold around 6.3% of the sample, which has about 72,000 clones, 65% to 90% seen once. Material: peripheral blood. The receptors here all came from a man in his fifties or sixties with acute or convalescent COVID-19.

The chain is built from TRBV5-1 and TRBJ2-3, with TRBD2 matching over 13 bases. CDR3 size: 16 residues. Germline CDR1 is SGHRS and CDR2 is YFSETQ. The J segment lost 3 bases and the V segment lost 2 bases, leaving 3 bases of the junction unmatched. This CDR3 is CASSLKTSGGTDTQYF. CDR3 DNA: TGCGCCAGCAGCTTAAAGACTAGCGGGGGGACAGATACGCAGTATTTT.

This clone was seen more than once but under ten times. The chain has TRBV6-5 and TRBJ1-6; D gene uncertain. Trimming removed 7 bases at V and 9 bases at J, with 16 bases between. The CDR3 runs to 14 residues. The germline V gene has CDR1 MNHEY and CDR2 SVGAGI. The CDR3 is CASTRPGLGSPLHF. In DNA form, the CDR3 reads TGTGCCAGCACCCGACCTGGGCTCGGTTCACCCCTCCACTTT.

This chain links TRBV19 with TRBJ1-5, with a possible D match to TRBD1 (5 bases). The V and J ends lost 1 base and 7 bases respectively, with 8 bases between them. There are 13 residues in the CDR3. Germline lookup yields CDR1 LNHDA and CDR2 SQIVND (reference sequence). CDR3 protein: CASSIGAGQPQHF. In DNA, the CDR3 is TGTGCCAGTAGTATAGGGGCAGGGCAGCCCCAGCATTTT.